A single sample gave rise to the 31 T cell receptor beta chains below, sequenced in a study of blood T cell repertoires in COVID-19. Sequenced by immunoSEQ multiplex PCR; TCRdb stores in-frame clones only, minus some. The sample carries a few hundred thousand clones, 85% recorded once. The sequencing input was peripheral blood. Source of these receptors: a woman aged 18-29 years with acute or convalescent COVID-19.

The chain combines TRBV13 with TRBJ2-1, with D tentatively TRBD2 (6 bases). The CDR3 covers 15 residues. Germline-derived CDR1 and CDR2 are PRHDT and FYEKMQ (reference sequence). Trimming took 5 bases from V and 3 from J, leaving 14 bases between them. The CDR3 nucleotides are TGTGCCAGCAGCCCACGTCCGGGGGACTACAATGAGCAGTTCTTC. The encoded protein is CASSPRPGDYNEQFF.

This clone was counted a single time. This rearrangement joins TRBV5-1 to TRBJ2-3; 14 bases fit TRBD2. The V and J ends lost 8 bases and 1 base, in that order; junction bases with no gene match: 9. Germline assignment: CDR1 SGHRS and CDR2 YFSETQ. The CDR3 extends over 17 amino acids. CDR3 sequence: CASTGTSGGPGTDTQYF. CDR3 in DNA: TGCGCCAGTACCGGGACTAGCGGGGGTCCCGGCACAGATACGCAGTATTTT.

V usage is TRBV18 and J usage is TRBJ2-7; D might be TRBD2 (5 bases). The germline V gene encodes CDR1 KGHSH and CDR2 LQKENI. The CDR3 sequence is 16 residues long. With 2 bases removed from V and 0 bases from J, the gap between germline ends came to 14 bases. In nucleotides, the CDR3 is TGTGCCAGCTCACCAGGGCTAGAGGAGGCCTCCTACGAGCAGTACTTC. Translation: CASSPGLEEASYEQYF.

The rearrangement uses TRBV9 and TRBJ1-1; D is uncertain. The CDR3 contains 12 residues. Between the trimmed V and J ends, which lost 5 bases and 4 bases, there was a span of 9 bases. Germline assignment: CDR1 SGDLS and CDR2 YYNGEE. CDR3: CASSGEGTEAFF. CDR3 DNA sequence: TGTGCCAGCAGTGGGGAGGGCACTGAAGCTTTCTTT.

Turning to this clone: At the DNA level, this CDR3 is encoded by other sequences in the same sample as well. The V and J genes are TRBV5-1 and TRBJ1-1, with D unresolved. From germline, CDR1 is SGHRS and CDR2 YFSETQ. Trimming pared 0 bases from V and 4 bases from J, leaving 4 bases between. There are 12 residues in the CDR3. CDR3 DNA: TGCGCCAGCAGCTTGGACAGCACTGAAGCTTTCTTT. This encodes CASSLDSTEAFF.

This chain uses TRBV28 with TRBJ2-2; a weak D match, TRBD1 (6 bases). Germline V gene data show CDR1 as MDHEN and CDR2 as SYDVKM. This CDR3 is built from 13 residues. Trimming removed 4 bases at V and 6 bases at J, with 9 bases between. The CDR3 region is CASSSQGSGELFF. The CDR3, as DNA: TGTGCCAGCAGTTCTCAGGGGTCCGGGGAGCTGTTTTTT.

The V call is TRBV27, the J call TRBJ2-1; D is ambiguous. This CDR3 is built from 12 residues. Germline CDR1 reads MNHEY; CDR2 reads SMNVEV (reference sequence). V gave up 7 bases and J gave up 6 bases, with 10 bases separating them. CDR3 in amino acids: CASIRRPNEQFF. The CDR3 bases are TGTGCCAGCATTCGGCGGCCCAATGAGCAGTTCTTC.

This clone was observed a few times. The J gene is TRBJ1-1, the V gene TRBV5-5; 7 bases align to TRBD1. In germline, CDR1 is SGHKS, CDR2 YYEKEE (reference sequence). With 4 bases clipped from V and 11 bases from J, the junction kept 14 bases outside the gene matches. The CDR3 contains 14 residues. CDR3 nucleotides: TGTGCCAGCAGCCCATTACAGGGGTCGCAGCGGGCTTTCTTT. It specifies CASSPLQGSQRAFF.

This chain connects TRBV9 to TRBJ2-2, with D perhaps TRBD2 (6 bases). Trimming took 3 bases from V and 0 from J, leaving 12 bases between them. This CDR3 has 16 residues. The germline CDR1 and CDR2 sequences are SGDLS and YYNGEE. The CDR3 bases are TGTGCCAGCAGCGCGTGGGGAGGAGCGAACACCGGGGAGCTGTTTTTT. Residues: CASSAWGGANTGELFF.

The chain joins TRBV19 to TRBJ2-5, with a possible D match to TRBD2 (5 bases). The CDR3 is made up of 13 amino acids. Trimming stripped 0 bases from V and 5 bases from J, with 7 bases between. The V gene's germline CDR1 is LNHDA and CDR2 SQIVND (reference sequence). The CDR3 bases are TGTGCCAGTAGTATAGAATTAGCGGAGACCCAGTACTTC. Translation: CASSIELAETQYF.

The rearrangement uses TRBV21-1 and TRBJ1-5; TRBD1 is the table's D call and was not checked against the DNA. TRBV21-1 is a pseudogene. The CDR3 has 13 amino acids. This CDR3 reads CASSGQGNQPQHF. CDR3 nucleotide sequence: TGTGCCAGCAGCGGACAGGGTAATCAGCCCCAGCATTTT.

This chain links TRBV18 with TRBJ1-5; TRBD1 aligns across 7 bases. Per the germline V gene, CDR1 is KGHSH and CDR2 is LQKENI. The CDR3 is 16 residues long. With V trimmed by 3 bases and J by 6 bases, 11 bases remained unmatched. CDR3 loop: CASSPWDSSTGQPQHF. As DNA, the CDR3 is TGTGCCAGCTCACCTTGGGACAGCTCTACAGGTCAGCCCCAGCATTTT.

This clone has only a few counts. The chain employs TRBV18 and TRBJ1-4; D is uncertain. This CDR3 spans 15 amino acids. Trimming removed 3 bases at V and 8 bases at J, with 16 bases between. The germline V gene has CDR1 KGHSH and CDR2 LQKENI. In DNA form, the CDR3 reads TGTGCCAGCTCACCGGAGTACGGTCTTGGGGAAAAACTGTTTTTT. Its translation is CASSPEYGLGEKLFF.

The rearrangement joins TRBV18 to TRBJ2-3; 10 bases match TRBD2. The CDR3 has 14 residues. Trimming removed 8 bases from V and 5 bases from J; junction bases left unmatched: 7. Germline lookup yields CDR1 KGHSH and CDR2 LQKENI. The CDR3 reads CASQDLAGGDTQYF. As DNA, the CDR3 is TGTGCCAGCCAGGACTTAGCGGGAGGAGATACGCAGTATTTT. The whole variable domain, remainder taken from reference TRBV18 and TRBJ2-3, is NAGVMQNPRHLVRRRGQEARLRCSPMKGHSHVYWYRQLPEEGLKFMVYLQKENIIDESGMPKERFSAEFPKEGPSILRIQQVVRGDSAAYFCASQDLAGGDTQYFGPGTRLTVL.

This chain links TRBV24-1 with TRBJ2-3; possibly TRBD1 for D (6 bases). CDR3 size: 15 residues. V shed 4 bases and J shed 0 bases, with 10 bases lying between them. CDR1 is KGHDR and CDR2 is SFDVKD in the germline V gene. CDR3 residues: CATSDLGQSTDTQYF. The CDR3 region has the DNA TGTGCCACCAGTGACCTAGGACAGAGCACAGATACGCAGTATTTT.

The chain has TRBV5-8 and TRBJ1-1; tentative D call: TRBD1 (5 bases). CDR1 is SGHTS and CDR2 is YDEGEE in the germline V gene. CDR3 length: 13 amino acids. The V and J ends lost 3 bases and 4 bases respectively, with 10 bases between them. The CDR3 nucleotides read TGTGCCAGCAGCTCGTTCGGGGGCACTGAAGCTTTCTTT. Protein sequence: CASSSFGGTEAFF.

The rearrangement links TRBV7-9 to TRBJ1-4; possibly TRBD1 for D (5 bases). CDR1 and CDR2 (germline): SEHNR, FQNEAQ (reference sequence). The CDR3 has 13 residues. Trimming pared 0 bases from V and 8 bases from J, leaving 7 bases between. For the CDR3, the DNA is TGTGCCAGCAGCTTAGCAGGGGTGGAAAAACTGTTTTTT. It is translated as CASSLAGVEKLFF.

The genes are TRBV9 and TRBJ2-5; 7 bases line up with TRBD2. V shed 2 bases, J shed 1 base, and the junction held 5 bases outside the gene matches. Germline CDR1 and CDR2: SGDLS and YYNGEE. The CDR3 is made up of 15 amino acids. CDR3 sequence: CASSVDAGVQETQYF. CDR3 DNA sequence: TGTGCCAGCAGCGTGGACGCGGGGGTCCAAGAGACCCAGTACTTC.

The chain combines TRBV2 with TRBJ1-2, with 7 bases fitting TRBD1. Germline values: CDR1 SNHLY, CDR2 FYNNEI. The CDR3 is 15 amino acids. J lost 4 bases, V lost 6 bases, and 11 bases had no gene match. CDR3 sequence reads: CASSSDRVLGYGYTF. CDR3 DNA: TGTGCCAGCAGCTCTGACAGGGTTCTCGGCTATGGCTACACCTTC.

This clone was picked up a small number of times. The rearrangement joins TRBV7-2 to TRBJ2-1; 14 bases fit TRBD2. The V gene end was trimmed by 4 bases and the J gene end by 5 bases; junction bases not matched to a gene: 7. CDR1 SGHTA and CDR2 FQGNSA come from the germline V gene. This CDR3 has 17 amino acids. The CDR3 DNA reads TGTGCCAGCAGCTCTCGACTAGCGGGAGGGGGCCACAATGAGCAGTTCTTC. It translates to CASSSRLAGGGHNEQFF.

This chain connects TRBV24-1 to TRBJ2-1, with TRBD2 matching 11 bases. The CDR3 runs to 16 residues. Germline V CDR1 and CDR2: KGHDR, SFDVKD. V lost 4 bases and J lost 7; bases outside the gene matches: 8. This CDR3 reads CATSEPTSGSSNEQFF. CDR3 sequence (DNA): TGTGCCACCAGTGAGCCCACTAGCGGGAGTAGTAATGAGCAGTTCTTC.

V and J are TRBV9 and TRBJ2-1; 8 bases align to TRBD2. Trimming removed 4 bases from V and 10 bases from J; junction bases left unmatched: 13. The CDR3 consists of 15 residues. CDR1 is SGDLS, CDR2 YYNGEE, per germline. The CDR3 DNA reads as TGTGCCAGCAGCCCAAGCCCCTTAGCGGGGAAGGAGCAGTTCTTC. Residues: CASSPSPLAGKEQFF.

This chain joins TRBV5-1 and TRBJ2-1; TRBD1 matches 8 bases. Germline trimming cut 3 bases from V and 3 bases from J; bases unmatched to any gene: 20. The germline CDR1 and CDR2 sequences are SGHRS and YFSETQ. The length of the CDR3 is 20 residues. Here the CDR3 reads CASSSPSGTGTARYYNEQFF. The DNA for the CDR3 is TGCGCCAGCAGCTCCCCATCGGGGACAGGAACGGCGAGATACTACAATGAGCAGTTCTTC.

The table lists this clone with a count of one. This sequence joins TRBV12-5 and TRBJ2-7; TRBD1 matches at 7 bases. Germline CDR1 is LGHNT and CDR2 is FRNRAP. V was pared by 3 bases and J by 3 bases, with 5 bases of the junction left unmatched. This CDR3 is built from 14 residues. The CDR3 bases are TGTGCTAGTGGTTTCCTGGGACAGTTCTACGAGCAGTACTTC. Its protein is CASGFLGQFYEQYF. Filled out from reference TRBV12-5 and TRBJ2-7, the complete variable domain reads DARVTQTPRHKVTEMGQEVTMRCQPILGHNTVFWYRQTMMQGLELLAYFRNRAPLDDSGMPKDRFSAEMPDATLATLKIQPSEPRDSAVYFCASGFLGQFYEQYFGPGTRLTVT.

The CDR3 DNA sequence: TGTGCCAGCAGCTACGCGCCGTCCGGAGAGACCCAGTACTTC. This encodes CASSYAPSGETQYF. V is TRBV7-3 and J is TRBJ2-5; the D is unclear. The CDR3 contains 14 residues. Trimming left V 4 bases short and J 4 bases short, with 13 bases between. CDR1 is SGHTA and CDR2 is FQGTGA in the germline V gene. Filled out from reference TRBV7-3 and TRBJ2-5, the complete variable domain reads GAGVSQTPSNKVTEKGKYVELRCDPISGHTALYWYRQSLGQGPEFLIYFQGTGAADDSGLPNDRFFAVRPEGSVSTLKIQRTERGDSAVYLCASSYAPSGETQYFGPGTRLLVL.

The J gene is TRBJ2-5, the V gene TRBV5-6; possibly TRBD2 for D (6 bases). Germline values: CDR1 SGHDT, CDR2 YYEEEE. Trimming shortened V by 1 base and J by 5 bases, and 18 bases separated the two germline ends. This CDR3 has 16 amino acids. CDR3 in amino acids: CASSLYRPGVHETQYF. CDR3 nucleotide sequence: TGTGCCAGCAGCTTGTACCGCCCGGGAGTACACGAGACCCAGTACTTC.

J is TRBJ2-3 and V is TRBV18, with TRBD2 matching 9 bases. The germline V gene has CDR1 KGHSH and CDR2 LQKENI. V lost 3 bases and J lost 3; bases outside the gene matches: 10. The length of the CDR3 is 17 residues. CDR3 in DNA: TGTGCCAGCTCACCCGCAATTGCGGGGGGGCTTACAGATACGCAGTATTTT. It specifies CASSPAIAGGLTDTQYF.

This clone was observed once. The V call is TRBV3-1 (or the pseudogene TRBV3-2), the J call TRBJ1-2; no clear D. The V end was cut by 4 bases, the J end by 3 bases, with 6 bases between. This CDR3 contains 12 residues. Looked up from germline, CDR1 is LGHDT and CDR2 is YNNKEL (reference sequence). CDR3 region: CASSLEDYGYTF. CDR3 in DNA: TGTGCCAGCAGCCTCGAGGACTATGGCTACACCTTC.

The J gene is TRBJ2-7, the V gene TRBV4-1; 7 nucleotides agree with TRBD2. After removal of 1 base from V and 3 bases from J, the junction contained 3 bases not matched to a gene. CDR3 length: 14 residues. CDR1 and CDR2 (germline): MGHRA, YSYEKL. CDR3 region: CASSQGSSGYEQYF. In DNA, the CDR3 is TGCGCCAGCAGCCAAGGGTCTAGCGGCTACGAGCAGTACTTC.

The J gene is TRBJ1-5, the V gene TRBV4-1; possibly TRBD1 for D (5 bases). CDR1 MGHRA and CDR2 YSYEKL come from the germline V gene. The CDR3 has 16 residues. Trimming took off 4 bases at V and 4 bases at J, with 17 bases between the two ends. For the CDR3, the DNA is TGCGCCAGCAGCCTCGGGGGTGGGCTAGCAAATCAGCCCCAGCATTTT. It is translated as CASSLGGGLANQPQHF.

The chain is built from TRBV28 and TRBJ2-6, with 7 bases identical to TRBD1. The length of the CDR3 is 17 residues. Trimming removed 6 bases from V and 0 bases from J; junction bases left unmatched: 8. Germline-derived CDR1 and CDR2 are MDHEN and SYDVKM. This chain's CDR3 is CASSPGQAYSGANVLTF. CDR3 sequence (DNA): TGTGCCAGCAGCCCCGGACAGGCGTACTCTGGGGCCAACGTCCTGACTTTC.